This TCR beta chain comes out of a study of response to subunit inactivated influenza vaccine. Broader study findings: Each seasonal influenza vaccination, the authors suggested, recruits few new T cells.

A word on this clonotype: Its antigen is currently unknown.

In TCRdb, the RT-PCR reads were re-called with MiXCR into one record per CDR3 protein. Of hundreds of thousands of distinct CDR3 sequences listed, about 7.6% were seen once; the top ten hold over 10%. CDR1 LGHNA and CDR2 YNFKEQ come from the germline V gene. V was shortened by 6 bases and J by 0 bases, with 15 bases between the two germline ends. The CDR3 spans 15 residues. The clonotype was recovered from a man aged 50 to 75 who received an inactivated influenza vaccine. Sequenced material: PBMCs from blood, taken less than 30 months after vaccination. This chain uses TRBV4-2 with TRBJ2-7, with a weak D call TRBD1 (6 bases). The CDR3 nucleotides are TGTGCCAGCAGTCAAACGGACAGCCACTCCTACGAGCAGTACTTC. It yields the protein CASSQTDSHSYEQYF.